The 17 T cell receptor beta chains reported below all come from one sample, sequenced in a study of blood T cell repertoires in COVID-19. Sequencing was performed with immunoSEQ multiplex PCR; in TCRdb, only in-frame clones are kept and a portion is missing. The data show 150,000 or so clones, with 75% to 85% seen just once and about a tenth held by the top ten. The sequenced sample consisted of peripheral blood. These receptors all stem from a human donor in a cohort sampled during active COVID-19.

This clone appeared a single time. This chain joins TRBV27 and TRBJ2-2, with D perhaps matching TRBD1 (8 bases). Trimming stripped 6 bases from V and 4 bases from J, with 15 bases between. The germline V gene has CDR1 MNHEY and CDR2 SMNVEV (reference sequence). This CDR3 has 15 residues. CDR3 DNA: TGTGCCAGCAGCTACAGGGGGGAGGGCACCGGGGAGCTGTTTTTT. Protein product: CASSYRGEGTGELFF.

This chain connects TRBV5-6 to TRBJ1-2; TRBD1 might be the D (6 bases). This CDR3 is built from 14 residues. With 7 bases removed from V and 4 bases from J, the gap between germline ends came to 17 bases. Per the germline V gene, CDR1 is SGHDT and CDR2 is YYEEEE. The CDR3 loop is CASGWRQTGYGYTF. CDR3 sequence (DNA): TGTGCCAGCGGCTGGCGACAGACAGGCTATGGCTACACCTTC.

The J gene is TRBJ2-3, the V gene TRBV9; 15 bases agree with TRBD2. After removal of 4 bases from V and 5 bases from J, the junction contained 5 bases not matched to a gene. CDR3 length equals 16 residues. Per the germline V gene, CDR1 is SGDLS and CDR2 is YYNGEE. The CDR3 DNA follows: TGTGCCAGCAGCTCACAGGGACTAGCGGGAGGAGATACGCAGTATTTT. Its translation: CASSSQGLAGGDTQYF.

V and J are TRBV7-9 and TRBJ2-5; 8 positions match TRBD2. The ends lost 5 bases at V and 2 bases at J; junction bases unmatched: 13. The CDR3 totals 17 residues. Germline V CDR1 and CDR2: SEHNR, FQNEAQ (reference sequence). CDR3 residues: CASSARQLAGLQETQYF. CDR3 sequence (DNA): TGTGCCAGCAGCGCACGACAGTTAGCGGGACTACAAGAGACCCAGTACTTC.

The CDR3 is CASSPLAMNTGELFF. The CDR3 nucleotides are TGTGCCAGCTCACCACTCGCTATGAACACCGGGGAGCTGTTTTTT. The V gene is TRBV18, the J gene TRBJ2-2; no reliable D call. V was shortened by 1 base and J by 1 base, with 7 bases between the two germline ends. This CDR3 is 15 amino acids long. CDR1 and CDR2 from the germline V gene are KGHSH and LQKENI. Using reference TRBV18 and TRBJ2-2 for the parts outside the CDR3, the full variable domain is NAGVMQNPRHLVRRRGQEARLRCSPMKGHSHVYWYRQLPEEGLKFMVYLQKENIIDESGMPKERFSAEFPKEGPSILRIQQVVRGDSAAYFCASSPLAMNTGELFFGEGSRLTVL.

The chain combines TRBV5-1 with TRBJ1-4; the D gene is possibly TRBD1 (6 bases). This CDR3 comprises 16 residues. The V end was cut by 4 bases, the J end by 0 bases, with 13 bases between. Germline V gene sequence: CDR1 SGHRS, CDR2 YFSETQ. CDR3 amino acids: CASSGSDRSTNEKLFF. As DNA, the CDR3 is TGCGCCAGCAGCGGGTCCGACAGGTCAACTAATGAAAAACTGTTTTTT.

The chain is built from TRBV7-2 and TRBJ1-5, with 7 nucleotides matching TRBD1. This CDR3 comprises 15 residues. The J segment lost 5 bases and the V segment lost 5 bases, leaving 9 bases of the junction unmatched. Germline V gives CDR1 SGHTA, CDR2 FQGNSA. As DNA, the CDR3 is TGTGCCAGCAGCCAGGGGGAGCTCGGGTATCAGCCCCAGCATTTT. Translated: CASSQGELGYQPQHF.

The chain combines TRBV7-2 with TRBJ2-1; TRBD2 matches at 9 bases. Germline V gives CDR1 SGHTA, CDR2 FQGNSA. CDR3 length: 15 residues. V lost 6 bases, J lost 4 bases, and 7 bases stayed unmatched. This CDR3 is CASSPIAGAYNEQFF. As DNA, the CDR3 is TGTGCCAGCAGTCCTATAGCGGGAGCTTACAATGAGCAGTTCTTC.

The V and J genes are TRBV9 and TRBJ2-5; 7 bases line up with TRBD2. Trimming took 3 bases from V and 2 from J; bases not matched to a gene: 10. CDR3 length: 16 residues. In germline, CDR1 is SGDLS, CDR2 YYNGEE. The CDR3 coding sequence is TGTGCCAGCAGCGCCCGGCCTAGCGGTTCACAAGAGACCCAGTACTTC. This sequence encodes CASSARPSGSQETQYF.

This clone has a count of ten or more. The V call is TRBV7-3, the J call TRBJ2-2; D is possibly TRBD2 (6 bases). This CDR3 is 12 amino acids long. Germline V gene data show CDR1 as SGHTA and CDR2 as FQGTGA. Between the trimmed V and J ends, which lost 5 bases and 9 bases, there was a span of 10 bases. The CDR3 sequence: CASSPGSRELFF. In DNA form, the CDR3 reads TGTGCCAGCAGCCCCGGGAGTAGGGAGCTGTTTTTT.

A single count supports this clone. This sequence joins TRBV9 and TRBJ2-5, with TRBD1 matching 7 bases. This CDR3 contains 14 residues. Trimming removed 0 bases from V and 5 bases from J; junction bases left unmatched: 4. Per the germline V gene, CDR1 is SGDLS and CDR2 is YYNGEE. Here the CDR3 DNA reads TGTGCCAGCAGCGTAGTAGGGGGCATGGAGACCCAGTACTTC. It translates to CASSVVGGMETQYF.

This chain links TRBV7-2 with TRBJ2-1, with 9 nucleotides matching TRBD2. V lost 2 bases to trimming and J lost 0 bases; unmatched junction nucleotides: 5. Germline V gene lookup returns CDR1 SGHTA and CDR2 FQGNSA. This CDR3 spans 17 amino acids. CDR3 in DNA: TGTGCCAGCAGCTTATTAGGACTAGCGAACTCCTACAATGAGCAGTTCTTC. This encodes CASSLLGLANSYNEQFF.

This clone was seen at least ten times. CDR3 sequence (DNA): TGTGCCAGCAGTCTCGGACAGGGGGAAGATACGCAGTATTTT. Translating gives CASSLGQGEDTQYF. This chain connects TRBV28 to TRBJ2-3, with 10 positions matching TRBD1. This CDR3 is built from 14 residues. Germline values: CDR1 MDHEN, CDR2 SYDVKM. V lost 5 bases to trimming and J lost 5 bases; unmatched junction nucleotides: 4.

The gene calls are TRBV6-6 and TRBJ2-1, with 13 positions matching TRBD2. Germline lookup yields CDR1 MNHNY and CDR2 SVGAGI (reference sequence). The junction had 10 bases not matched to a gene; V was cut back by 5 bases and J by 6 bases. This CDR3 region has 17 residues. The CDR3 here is CASSQGLAGSEVNEQFF. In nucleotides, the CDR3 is TGTGCCAGCAGTCAGGGACTAGCGGGGAGTGAGGTCAATGAGCAGTTCTTC.

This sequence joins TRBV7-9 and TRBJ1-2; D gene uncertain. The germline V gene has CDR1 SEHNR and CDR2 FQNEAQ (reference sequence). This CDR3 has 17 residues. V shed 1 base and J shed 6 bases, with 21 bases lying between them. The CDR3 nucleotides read TGTGCCAGCAGCTTAGTGCCTTGGCGCAGCGGGAAAGATGGCTACACCTTC. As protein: CASSLVPWRSGKDGYTF.

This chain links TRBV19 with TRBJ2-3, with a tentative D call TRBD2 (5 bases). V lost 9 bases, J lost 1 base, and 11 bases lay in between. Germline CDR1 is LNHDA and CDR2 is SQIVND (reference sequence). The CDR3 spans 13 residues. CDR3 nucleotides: TGTGCCAGCGGGATACTTGGCACAGATACGCAGTATTTT. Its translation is CASGILGTDTQYF.

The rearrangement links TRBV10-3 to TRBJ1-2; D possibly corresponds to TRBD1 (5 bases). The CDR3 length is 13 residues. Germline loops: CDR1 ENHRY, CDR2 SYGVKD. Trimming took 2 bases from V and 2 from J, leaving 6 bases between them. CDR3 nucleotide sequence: TGTGCCATCAGTGAGAGGGGCAACTATGGCTACACCTTC. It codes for CAISERGNYGYTF.